These T cell receptor beta chains were read from a single sample in a study of T-cell memory formation after mild COVID-19. TCRdb itself ran the 5' RACE reads through MiXCR, one entry per CDR3 protein. The data hold around 90,000 distinct CDR3 sequences, with 13% observed a single time. The sequencing sample was made of PBMCs or a T cell subset sorted from them (not recorded which). The receptors here all came from an adult woman who had mild COVID-19 (a few samples of this study predate the infection). Cell type and time point are not known. The CDR3 runs from the conserved cysteine through the conserved F or W. The order of the fields is V gene, D gene, J gene, clone size, CDR3 protein, CDR3 DNA. D genes are given only for firm matches. The listing skips clone size in some rows; elsewhere it reads once, few, many or a size class.

v_gene: TRBV7-6
d_gene: -
j_gene: TRBJ2-5
abundance: many
CDR3aa: CASSLYRSAEETQYF
CDR3nt: TGTGCCAGCAGCTTATATCGTAGCGCCGAAGAGACCCAGTACTTC

v_gene: TRBV9
d_gene: -
j_gene: TRBJ2-2
abundance: few
CDR3aa: CASSVGMIQGNTGELFF
CDR3nt: TGTGCCAGCAGCGTAGGAATGATACAGGGGAACACCGGGGAGCTGTTTTTT

v_gene: TRBV19
d_gene: TRBD1
j_gene: TRBJ1-2
abundance: -
CDR3aa: CASLEGAHGYTF
CDR3nt: TGTGCCAGCCTTGAGGGGGCGCACGGCTACACCTTC

v_gene: TRBV7-3
d_gene: -
j_gene: TRBJ2-3
abundance: many
CDR3aa: CASSLISSDTQYF
CDR3nt: TGTGCCAGCAGCTTAATCAGTTCAGATACGCAGTATTTT

v_gene: TRBV5-5
d_gene: -
j_gene: TRBJ1-1
abundance: few
CDR3aa: CASSLIGHTEAFF
CDR3nt: TGTGCCAGCAGCTTGATAGGGCACACTGAAGCTTTCTTT

v_gene: TRBV4-1
d_gene: -
j_gene: TRBJ1-1
abundance: few
CDR3aa: CASSQSSLGNTEAFF
CDR3nt: TGCGCCAGCAGCCAATCCTCTCTCGGGAACACTGAAGCTTTCTTT

v_gene: TRBV15
d_gene: -
j_gene: TRBJ2-5
abundance: -
CDR3aa: CATSRGTQETQYF
CDR3nt: TGTGCCACCAGCAGGGGAACCCAAGAGACCCAGTACTTC

v_gene: TRBV27
d_gene: TRBD1
j_gene: TRBJ2-2
abundance: many
CDR3aa: CASTRTGGSLITGELFF
CDR3nt: TGTGCCAGCACCAGGACAGGGGGCAGTCTAATCACCGGGGAGCTGTTTTTT

v_gene: TRBV20-1
d_gene: TRBD2
j_gene: TRBJ2-7
abundance: few
CDR3aa: CSARGTSEDEQYF
CDR3nt: TGCAGTGCTAGGGGGACTAGCGAGGACGAGCAGTACTTC

v_gene: TRBV20-1
d_gene: -
j_gene: TRBJ2-6
abundance: few
CDR3aa: CSAELTGANVLTF
CDR3nt: TGCAGTGCGGAGTTAACTGGGGCCAACGTCCTGACTTTC

v_gene: TRBV15
d_gene: TRBD1
j_gene: TRBJ1-2
abundance: -
CDR3aa: CAFSGGNLMGYTF
CDR3nt: TGTGCCTTCTCAGGGGGGAATTTGATGGGCTACACCTTC

v_gene: TRBV6-1
d_gene: TRBD2
j_gene: TRBJ2-7
abundance: few
CDR3aa: CASCKSGISYEQYF
CDR3nt: TGTGCCAGCTGCAAAAGCGGGATCTCCTACGAGCAGTACTTC

v_gene: TRBV23-1
d_gene: -
j_gene: TRBJ2-7
abundance: -
CDR3aa: CASSQSPEPNRTAGSYEQYF
CDR3nt: TGCGCCAGCAGTCAATCCCCTGAGCCAAACCGGACAGCCGGTTCGTACGAGCAGTACTTC

v_gene: TRBV7-6
d_gene: -
j_gene: TRBJ1-2
abundance: few
CDR3aa: CASSSAMGRTDYGYTF
CDR3nt: TGTGCCAGCAGCTCAGCGATGGGGAGGACGGACTATGGCTACACCTTC

v_gene: TRBV24-1
d_gene: -
j_gene: TRBJ2-3
abundance: few
CDR3aa: CATSDFGGTTQYF
CDR3nt: TGTGCCACCAGTGATTTTGGAGGGACGACGCAGTATTTT

v_gene: TRBV4-3
d_gene: TRBD2
j_gene: TRBJ2-2
abundance: -
CDR3aa: CASSQDATSGRRTGELFF
CDR3nt: TGCGCCAGCAGCCAAGATGCGACTAGCGGGAGGAGAACCGGGGAGCTGTTTTTT

v_gene: TRBV5-4
d_gene: TRBD1
j_gene: TRBJ2-7
abundance: -
CDR3aa: CASSRTGGQDEQYF
CDR3nt: TGTGCCAGCAGCAGGACAGGGGGCCAGGACGAGCAGTACTTC

v_gene: TRBV9
d_gene: TRBD2
j_gene: TRBJ2-1
abundance: -
CDR3aa: CASSARLAEYNEQFF
CDR3nt: TGTGCCAGCAGCGCCCGACTAGCGGAATACAATGAGCAGTTCTTC

v_gene: TRBV27
d_gene: TRBD1
j_gene: TRBJ2-7
abundance: -
CDR3aa: CASSGWTGYEQYF
CDR3nt: TGTGCCAGCAGTGGGTGGACAGGGTACGAGCAGTACTTC

v_gene: TRBV5-6
d_gene: TRBD2
j_gene: TRBJ2-5
abundance: few
CDR3aa: CASSSRLAGQETQYF
CDR3nt: TGTGCCAGCAGCTCACGACTAGCGGGACAAGAGACCCAGTACTTC

v_gene: TRBV20-1
d_gene: -
j_gene: TRBJ2-1
abundance: few
CDR3aa: CSARGRQASSYNEQFF
CDR3nt: TGCAGTGCTAGAGGCCGACAGGCAAGCTCCTACAATGAGCAGTTCTTC

v_gene: TRBV4-1
d_gene: TRBD2
j_gene: TRBJ2-1
abundance: -
CDR3aa: CASSQVIAGGSYNEQFF
CDR3nt: TGCGCCAGCAGCCAAGTTATAGCGGGGGGCTCCTACAATGAGCAGTTCTTC